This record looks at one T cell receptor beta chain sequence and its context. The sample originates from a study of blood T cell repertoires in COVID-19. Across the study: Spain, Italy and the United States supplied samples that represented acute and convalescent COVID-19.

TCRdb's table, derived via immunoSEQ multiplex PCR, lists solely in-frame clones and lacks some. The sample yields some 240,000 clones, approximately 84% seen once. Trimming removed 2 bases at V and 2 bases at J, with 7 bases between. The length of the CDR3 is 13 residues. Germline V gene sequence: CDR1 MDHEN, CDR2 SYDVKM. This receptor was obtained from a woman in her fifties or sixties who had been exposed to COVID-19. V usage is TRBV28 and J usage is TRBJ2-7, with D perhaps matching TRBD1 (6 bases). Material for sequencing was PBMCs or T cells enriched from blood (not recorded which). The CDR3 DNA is TGTGCCAGCAGTTTAGACAGGACCTACGAGCAGTACTTC. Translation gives CASSLDRTYEQYF.